This T cell receptor beta chain originates from a study of CD8+CD57+ T cells in acquired aplastic anemia (dated by TCRdb to about 2018). For context, the study as a whole: DNA extracted from sorted CD4+ and CD8+ cells had a mean of 3.2 ug, with a range of roughly 0.18 to 27.4 ug. Healthy donor samples averaged approximately 10 million reads for CD4+ and roughly 11 million for CD8+ cells.

Genomic DNA served as template for TCR beta VDJ combination and CDR3 sequence profiling. An Illumina HiSeq 2000 was used for TCR repertoire sequencing. The study's processing was this. TRBV/TRBJ rearrangement plots, CDR3 size and DJ length profiles, and Simpson's diversity index were used to evaluate the repertoires. The immunodominant clone was defined as the most abundant DNA sequence in deep sequencing data. CDR3 amino acid sequences were checked for sharing across subjects and were also compared against the VDJdb database and published repertoires. The public reads were quality trimmed at Q25 with fastp and then assembled into clones with MiXCR by TCRdb, keeping productive beta chains. Rows with one shared CDR3 protein collapse into an entry with the most common genes and DNA. These V and J calls originate from TCRdb's pipeline instead of the authors' own analysis. This sample holds about 110,000 distinct CDR3 sequences; roughly 51% were observed only once. The top ten clones comprise around a third of the sample.

In this study, sorted CD4+ and CD8+ T cells from the blood of healthy subjects and of severe aplastic anemia patients had their TCR repertoires deep-sequenced. Ficoll-Paque density gradient centrifugation was used to isolate peripheral blood mononuclear cells. CD4+ and CD8+ T cells were sorted by FACS or magnetic beads before DNA extraction. V loses 3 bases of germline sequence and J loses 1 base, and the interval between the two ends is 12 bases. The germline V gene specifies SNHLY as CDR1 and FYNNEI as CDR2. Its CDR3 holds 15 amino acids, cysteine through phenylalanine. The CDR3 DNA has 45 bases and is translated from base 1. Summary of the overall study and its limitations: Although under 35 CD8+ CDR3 sequences were shared by patients and controls, these sequences appeared highly expressed in patients and within the immunodominant clones of patients. Between patients and healthy controls, no significant difference in CD8+ Simpson's diversity was found (P=0.060).

This clonotype was seen ten or more times. No cognate antigen has been identified for it. No qualities accompany the bases; no much larger clone lies one base away. The material sequenced was sorted CD4+, CD8+, or CD8+CD57+ T cells (not recorded which) from PBMCs. The sequence links TRBV2 to TRBJ1-1, and TRBD1 may be the D gene, going by 6 matching bases. The receptor was isolated from a human donor in good health, serving as a control. The encoded CDR3 is CASSDPNRANTEAFF. In nucleotide form, the sequence is TGTGCCAGCAGTGACCCCAACAGGGCGAACACTGAAGCTTTCTTT.